The sequence of this T cell receptor beta chain was determined in a study of shared clonotypes between healthy human individuals. The ends were cut back, 5 bases at V and 2 bases at J, with 9 bases in the middle. Germline-derived CDR1 and CDR2 are SGHRS and YFSETQ. This CDR3 has 13 residues. Each PCR replicate run on unsorted PBMC took in 300 to 350 ng DNA, about 29,000 T cell genomes. TCRdb keeps only in-frame clones here, not all; method: immunoSEQ multiplex PCR. The profile covers 470,000 or so clones, with 78% appearing a single time and 12% taken by the ten largest. J is TRBJ2-3 and V is TRBV5-1, with D possibly matching TRBD1 (6 bases). This clonotype was obtained from a middle-aged woman in good health. Some clones in this sample may be carry-over from other donors' samples. The specimen was PBMCs. The CDR3 loop is CASRTGPTDTQYF. The CDR3 region has the DNA TGCGCCAGCAGAACAGGGCCCACAGATACGCAGTATTTT.